The clone carrying this T cell receptor beta chain occurred many times. What it binds is not known. The time point: newly diagnosed GD, antithyroid drugs for less than 3 months. PBMC-extracted RNA yielded the TCR library. Per American Thyroid Association guidelines, Graves' disease was diagnosed. Building of the TCR beta libraries involved iRepertoire HTBI primers and Arm-PCR of CDR3 regions. In the original processing: Across samples, 62 TRBV and some 13 TRBJ segments were found. TCRdb used MiXCR to reprocess the multiplex PCR reads, holding one entry per CDR3 protein. V and J calls and clone size were set by TCRdb, not the authors. The data show roughly 410,000 distinct CDR3 sequences, approximately 15% seen once. This specimen belongs to a study of regulatory T cells in long-lasting Graves disease. The study, taken as a whole, reports: Persistent patients had more shared public clonotypes (about 2,800) than new patients (about 880). Preferential use of TRBV28, TRBJ1-2 and TRBJ2-5 was seen in persistent disease.

The CDR3 extends over 15 amino acids. Germline V CDR1 and CDR2: KGHDR, SFDVKD. With 4 bases clipped from V and 3 bases from J, the junction kept 5 bases outside the gene matches. The sample was also linked to a second study, of T cells in Graves' hyperthyroidism and ophthalmopathy.

V and J are TRBV24-1 and TRBJ1-5, with 7 bases aligning to TRBD1. This TCR was sampled from a woman aged 40 to 50 with Graves disease. Source: peripheral blood mononuclear cells (PBMCs), taken at new diagnosis, from a patient treated with antithyroid drugs. CDR3 amino acids: CATSDPTGDNQPQHF. In DNA form, the CDR3 reads TGTGCCACCAGTGACCCTACAGGGGACAATCAGCCCCAGCATTTT.